This T cell receptor (beta chain) was sequenced in a study of CD8+ T cells in alopecia areata. Across the whole study: Severity was scored as percentage of affected scalp area in treated patients.

As the sequencing template, cDNA was produced by extracting RNA and reverse transcribing it. Measured with immunoSEQ multiplex PCR; TCRdb has only the in-frame clones, and not every one. This sample carries about 200,000 clones, 35% to 40% of them seen once, and the ten largest clones take just under 0.5%. Study-wide findings and caveats: Only one nonresponder was present, which leaves the link between baseline CD8+ expansion and response uncertain. In scalp and blood, many expanded lesional clones persisted during tofacitinib.

The treatment here: oral pan-JAK inhibitor, 5-10 mg twice daily. Germline lookup yields CDR1 MNHNS and CDR2 SASEGT. This CDR3 has 16 residues. Trimming removed 4 bases at V and 5 bases at J, with 17 bases between. The sample holds a few counts of this clone. Its antigen is unidentified. The specimen was CD4+ T cells sorted from blood, collected at approximately week 31, from a patient treated with tofacitinib. The sequence was obtained from a human donor with alopecia areata. The V call is TRBV6-1, the J call TRBJ1-4, with a possible D match to TRBD1 (6 bases). CDR3 sequence reads: CASSGQASYGNEKLFF. CDR3 in DNA: TGTGCCAGCAGTGGACAGGCCTCGTATGGGAATGAAAAACTGTTTTTT.